The 25 T cell receptor beta chains given below trace back to one sample, sequenced in a study of blood T cells in healthy people across ages. A second PCR, run for about 7 to 11 cycles, used a sample-barcoded 5' primer plus a J-beta primer mix. TCRdb independently ran MiXCR on the 5' RACE reads; one entry per CDR3 protein. The repertoire holds 450,000 to 700,000 distinct CDR3 sequences, with roughly a quarter as singletons. Material for sequencing was blood. The source of these receptors is a woman between 65 and 79 years old in good health.

The chain employs TRBV10-3 and TRBJ2-3; D is perhaps TRBD2 (5 bases). Germline V gives CDR1 ENHRY, CDR2 SYGVKD. The CDR3 is 12 amino acids. The V end lost 6 bases, the J end lost 2 bases, and 6 bases lay between the germline ends. The CDR3 nucleotides read TGTGCCATCAGGGACTCCACAGATACGCAGTATTTT. It encodes CAIRDSTDTQYF.

In this sample, this clonotype turned up a few times. This chain joins TRBV7-2 and TRBJ1-4; D unclear. Germline values: CDR1 SGHTA, CDR2 FQGNSA. This CDR3 is 13 amino acids long. V was clipped by 2 bases and J by 7 bases, with 8 bases between them. This chain's CDR3 is CASSLYSGEKLFF. CDR3 nucleotides: TGTGCCAGCAGCTTATATTCGGGTGAAAAACTGTTTTTT.

This clonotype came up a few times. CDR3 DNA: TGTGCCAGCAGCCAAAGGGACCTCAACTATGGCTACACCTTC. This codes for CASSQRDLNYGYTF. The chain employs TRBV3-1 and TRBJ1-2; D perhaps matches TRBD1 (5 bases). The CDR3 spans 14 residues. Germline V gene data show CDR1 as LGHDT and CDR2 as YNNKEL (reference sequence). V was shortened by 2 bases and J by 2 bases, with 9 bases between the two germline ends.

This clonotype appeared a few times. This chain links TRBV9 with TRBJ2-2; the match to TRBD1 covers 11 bases. The CDR3 totals 14 residues. V dropped 7 bases and J dropped 7; count of bases not matched to a gene: 6. Germline V gene sequence: CDR1 SGDLS, CDR2 YYNGEE. In DNA form, the CDR3 reads TGTGCCAGCCGACGGGGGACAGGGGGCGGGGAGCTGTTTTTT. Translation: CASRRGTGGGELFF.

V is TRBV4-3 and J is TRBJ2-6, with a tentative D call TRBD2 (5 bases). CDR1 is LGHNA and CDR2 is YSLEER in the germline V gene. This CDR3 contains 19 residues. Trimming took 0 bases from V and 0 from J, leaving 15 bases between them. The CDR3 loop is CASSQDTGNLISGANVLTF. The CDR3 nucleotides read TGCGCCAGCAGCCAAGATACCGGGAATCTCATCTCTGGGGCCAACGTCCTGACTTTC.

This clonotype was detected once. V and J are TRBV5-1 and TRBJ2-3; 8 bases line up with TRBD2. Germline values: CDR1 SGHRS, CDR2 YFSETQ. The CDR3 loop spans 16 amino acids. With V trimmed by 3 bases and J by 4 bases, 10 bases remained unmatched. The CDR3 reads CASSSDGRARADTQYF. The CDR3 region has the DNA TGCGCCAGCAGCTCAGACGGGAGGGCCCGGGCAGATACGCAGTATTTT.

This clonotype was detected a few times. This chain joins TRBV27 and TRBJ2-3, with TRBD2 matching 10 bases. The CDR3 loop spans 18 amino acids. Germline V gives CDR1 MNHEY, CDR2 SMNVEV (reference sequence). J gave up 5 bases and V 3 bases, and 14 bases lay outside the gene matches. CDR3 DNA sequence: TGTGCCAGCAGTTTGGGGCTAGCGGGGGTCCTAGGAGGAGATACGCAGTATTTT. Amino acid sequence: CASSLGLAGVLGGDTQYF.

This clonotype was seen more than once but under ten times. The V and J genes are TRBV7-3 and TRBJ2-7, with D possibly TRBD1 on 6 matching bases. The ends were cut back, 1 base at V and 5 bases at J, with 12 bases in the middle. CDR3 length: 14 amino acids. The germline gives CDR1 SGHTA, CDR2 FQGTGA. The CDR3 nucleotides read TGTGCCAGCAGCTTAAGCCCCAGGGGCGACGAGCAGTACTTC. Its translation: CASSLSPRGDEQYF.

A few counts support this clonotype. The chain combines TRBV7-2 with TRBJ1-5, with 9 bases lining up with TRBD1. The V gene's germline CDR1 is SGHTA and CDR2 FQGNSA. Losses at the gene ends were 5 bases for V and 8 bases for J; bases not matched to a gene: 7. This CDR3 region has 14 residues. The CDR3 DNA follows: TGTGCCAGCAGCCAAGGACAGGGGCTGAAGCCCCAGCATTTT. It encodes CASSQGQGLKPQHF.

The table lists this clonotype with a few counts. The junction does not match germline at one end; this may be a read error. V usage is TRBV3-1 and J usage is TRBJ1-2; the D is unclear. Germline assignment: CDR1 LGHDT and CDR2 YNNKEL (reference sequence). This CDR3 spans 16 amino acids. CDR3 in DNA: TGTGCCAGCAGCCCTGCATATAACAGACCTAACTATGGCGACACCTTC. This encodes CASSPAYNRPNYGDTF.

The rearrangement uses TRBV5-1 and TRBJ2-3; 7 bases line up with TRBD1. The junction had 5 bases not matched to a gene; V was cut back by 4 bases and J by 6 bases. The CDR3 totals 13 residues. Germline assignment: CDR1 SGHRS and CDR2 YFSETQ. The CDR3 sequence is CASSPDRADTQYF. Written as DNA, the CDR3 is TGCGCCAGCAGCCCCGACAGGGCGGATACGCAGTATTTT.

In this sample, this clonotype turned up a few times. V and J are TRBV11-3 and TRBJ2-3; TRBD1 might be the D (6 bases). CDR1 and CDR2 (germline): SGHNT, YENEEA. V was cut by 1 base and J by 6 bases, with 14 bases left in between. The CDR3 is 15 residues long. Written as DNA, the CDR3 is TGTGCCAGCAGCTTAGCCATGGGGACACCTGATACGCAGTATTTT. Amino acid sequence: CASSLAMGTPDTQYF.

The chain has TRBV29-1 and TRBJ2-5, with D maybe TRBD1 (5 bases). The CDR3 sequence is 14 residues long. Germline-derived CDR1 and CDR2 are SQVTM and ANQGSEA. V was trimmed by 2 bases and J by 5 bases, leaving 15 bases between them. The CDR3 DNA sequence: TGCAGCGTTGAATCGGACACCCTCGGCGAGACCCAGTACTTC. It encodes CSVESDTLGETQYF.

This clonotype was seen only a few times. The CDR3 loop reads CASSLGGEGKLFF. As DNA, the CDR3 is TGTGCCAGCAGCTTAGGGGGTGAAGGAAAACTGTTTTTT. The V call is TRBV7-9, the J call TRBJ1-4; D not resolved. Germline V lookup: CDR1 SEHNR, CDR2 FQNEAQ (reference sequence). The CDR3 has 13 amino acids. Trimming took 1 base from V and 10 from J, leaving 10 bases between them.

The chain recombines TRBV29-1 with TRBJ2-5; weak D call: TRBD2 (5 bases). The V end lost 5 bases, the J end lost 1 base, and 14 bases lay between the germline ends. The CDR3 extends over 14 amino acids. Germline loops: CDR1 SQVTM, CDR2 ANQGSEA. The CDR3 DNA reads TGCAGCGTTAACGACCGGGGAGCCCAAGAGACCCAGTACTTC. Its translation is CSVNDRGAQETQYF.

This clonotype was seen a handful of times. The chain couples TRBV20-1 to TRBJ2-2; 9 bases map to TRBD1. J lost 6 bases, V lost 5 bases, and 4 bases had no gene match. Germline V CDR1 and CDR2: DFQATT, SNEGSKA (reference sequence). CDR3 size: 13 residues. CDR3 DNA: TGCAGTGCTGACAGGGGGACCGCCGGGGAGCTGTTTTTT. It translates to CSADRGTAGELFF.

The chain combines TRBV6-6 with TRBJ2-5; D is perhaps TRBD1 (6 bases). Trimming left V 0 bases short and J 4 bases short, with 12 bases between. Germline loops: CDR1 MNHNY, CDR2 SVGAGI (reference sequence). CDR3 length: 15 residues. CDR3 protein: CASSYSSQGRETQYF. The CDR3 bases are TGTGCCAGCAGTTACTCCTCACAGGGAAGAGAGACCCAGTACTTC.

The chain joins TRBV6-1 to TRBJ1-5; unclear D gene. The CDR3 is 17 residues long. Germline lookup yields CDR1 MNHNS and CDR2 SASEGT. V shed 3 bases and J shed 0 bases, with 15 bases lying between them. This CDR3 reads CASSDNLVQHSNQPQHF. CDR3 in DNA: TGTGCCAGCAGTGATAATCTGGTTCAGCATAGCAATCAGCCCCAGCATTTT.

This sequence joins TRBV7-9 and TRBJ1-4; no clear D gene. V lost 5 bases and J lost 8, with 15 bases in between. Per germline, CDR1 SEHNR and CDR2 FQNEAQ (reference sequence). This CDR3 is 14 amino acids long. CDR3 in DNA: TGTGCCAGCAGCCAGGACCGGGCGCGAGAAAAACTGTTTTTT. Its protein product is CASSQDRAREKLFF. Full variable domain (missing parts from reference TRBV7-9 and TRBJ1-4): DTGVSQNPRHKITKRGQNVTFRCDPISEHNRLYWYRQTLGQGPEFLTYFQNEAQLEKSRLLSDRFSAERPKGSFSTLEIQRTEQGDSAMYLCASSQDRAREKLFFGSGTQLSVL.

This sequence joins TRBV5-1 and TRBJ1-2; D perhaps matches TRBD1 (6 bases). The V and J ends lost 4 bases and 8 bases respectively, with 18 bases between them. This CDR3 is 14 amino acids long. Germline V lookup: CDR1 SGHRS, CDR2 YFSETQ. The CDR3 DNA is TGCGCCAGCAGCCAACAGGGTACTAGTGGAGGCTACACCTTC. Its protein is CASSQQGTSGGYTF.

The chain has TRBV6-5 and TRBJ1-5; D is undetermined. The CDR3 spans 14 residues. Germline loops: CDR1 MNHEY, CDR2 SVGAGI. Between the trimmed V and J ends, which lost 6 bases and 6 bases, there was a span of 15 bases. The CDR3 loop reads CASSPGLGGQPQHF. The CDR3 coding sequence is TGTGCCAGCAGCCCTGGGTTGGGAGGTCAGCCCCAGCATTTT.

This clonotype came up once. V and J are TRBV11-3 and TRBJ2-1; the D gene is possibly TRBD2 (6 bases). CDR1 and CDR2 from the germline V gene are SGHNT and YENEEA. The CDR3 extends over 15 amino acids. V lost 4 bases and J 0 bases, leaving 10 bases between the germline ends. CDR3 nucleotides: TGTGCCAGCAGCTCGGGACTTCTCTCCTACAATGAGCAGTTCTTC. Protein product: CASSSGLLSYNEQFF.

Note on this clonotype: At one boundary the junction diverges from the germline segment, which might be a read error. The rearrangement uses TRBV20-1 and TRBJ1-1; no reliable D call. The germline gives CDR1 DFQATT, CDR2 SNEGSKA (reference sequence). The CDR3 runs 12 residues. As DNA, the CDR3 is TGCAGTGCTAGCCCACGGTACACTGAAGTTTTCTTT. Its protein is CSASPRYTEVFF.

The V call is TRBV4-3, the J call TRBJ1-2; D gene uncertain. This CDR3 region has 15 residues. Germline V gene sequence: CDR1 LGHNA, CDR2 YSLEER. The V end was cut by 0 bases, the J end by 4 bases, with 12 bases between. The CDR3 bases are TGCGCCAGCAGCCAAGACCTTAGTACTTTCTATGGCTACACCTTC. This encodes CASSQDLSTFYGYTF.

The chain couples TRBV7-9 to TRBJ2-3; TRBD2 is a possible D gene (6 bases). The CDR3 length is 13 residues. Trimming shortened V by 6 bases and J by 2 bases, and 9 bases separated the two germline ends. CDR1 is SEHNR and CDR2 is FQNEAQ in the germline V gene (reference sequence). The CDR3 region is CASSSGNTDTQYF. The CDR3 DNA reads TGTGCCAGCAGTAGCGGAAACACAGATACGCAGTATTTT.